This T cell receptor beta chain was sequenced during a study of blood T cell repertoires in COVID-19 (dated by TCRdb to 2018 to 2020). Background on the whole study: Samples from collaborators originated in the United States, Italy and Spain and spanned both the acute and convalescent phases of COVID-19. The material from the prospective study consisted of cDNA or gDNA derived from T cells, B-cell-depleted T cells, or PBMCs. The dataset comprised deeply sampled blood TCRbeta repertoires from subjects exposed to, actively infected with, or recovered from COVID-19. The repertoires were made available in a free public database intended to serve as a resource for research on the immune response to SARS-CoV-2. The samples were drawn from the first 160 participants of the ongoing ImmuneRACE study and from over 950 subjects provided by 6 global collaborators. Sample metadata almost always included a de-identified subject ID, COVID-19 status, age in years and sex. Where available, HLA class I and class II types were obtained from metadata supplied by the sample provider rather than from assay-based typing.

What the research found in general, with its limitations: The quantity of clinical and demographic metadata differed by source and by participant and was supplied without curation.

Collaborating institutions collected whole blood in K2EDTA tubes following their own protocols. Collaborator samples were shipped for TCRbeta analysis as frozen whole blood, isolated PBMCs, or DNA extracted from either sample type. TCRbeta CDR3 regions were amplified from genomic DNA using the immunoSEQ Assay, a bias-controlled multiplex PCR. Turning to the authors' computational methods: The number of nucleated cells in each sample was estimated by amplification of reference gene primers within the assay. To quantify the absolute abundance of each unique TCRbeta CDR3 rearrangement, sequence reads were collapsed and filtered. For each sample, productive Simpson clonality was calculated as the square root of Simpson's diversity index across productive rearrangements. The source is immuneACCESS, and TCRdb retained only in-frame sequences with V and J called. Part of the clones is not carried over; for the studies checked, unresolved V genes explain less than half of this, and the remainder is unexplained. For V, J and clone size, that table is used; D and trimming come from the DNA. A total of 85,000 to 110,000 clones appear in this sample, over 70% of them only once. The ten largest make up approximately 13% of the sample.

For this clone: The antigen this receptor binds is unknown. Nothing much larger sits one base from this clone, and base qualities are not available.

The TCR sequence derives from a human donor in a cohort sampled during active or convalescent COVID-19. The sample taken for sequencing was peripheral blood.

The DNA sequence is as follows: TGTGCCAGCATGGGACAGTCTAACTATGGCTACACCTTC. The encoded protein is CASMGQSNYGYTF. The chain is encoded by TRBV6-9 joined to TRBJ1-2; the central 7 bases match TRBD1. V and J are trimmed by 7 bases and 0 bases, and the gene matches miss 2 bases of the junction. Spanning cysteine to phenylalanine, the CDR3 consists of 13 amino acids. Of all the DNA, just the CDR3 is kept, 39 bases in frame from base 1. CDR1 and CDR2, looked up from the germline V gene, are MNHGY and SVAAGI.